The present TCR beta chain was sequenced within a study of CXCR3-negative and CXCR3-positive naive CD8 T cells. Via 5' RACE with UMI labels, TRB cDNA libraries were prepared. TCRdb re-called the 5' RACE reads; every CDR3 protein appears as one record, without DNA. This sample carries 55,000 to 70,000 distinct CDR3 sequences, with about 0.7% going to the ten biggest clones. The CDR3 is 14 residues long. CDR1 is SGHRS and CDR2 is YFSETQ in the germline V gene. Regarding the study as a whole: Against CXCR3-negative naive cells, CXCR3-positive naive cells showed more hydrophobic TRB CDR3s.

Turning to this clonotype: Its antigen is unknown.

This TCR derives from a human donor in good health. Some clones in this sample may be carry-over from other donors' samples. The sequencing sample was made of naive CXCR3+ CD8+ T cells from blood. The subset here: CD45RO-CCR7+CD27+CD95- naive CD8+ T cells expressing CXCR3 (TNR3+). V and J are TRBV5-1 and TRBJ2-7; TCRdb lists TRBD1, though no DNA is available to test this call. The CDR3 protein is CASSGRGREDEQYF.